This T cell receptor beta chain was captured in a study of identifying expanded T cells in peripheral blood. Study-wide results and caveats: Differentially abundant clones: about 1.1 between replicates, roughly 16 at about 13 days, 19 to 20 at four. Clone count variance between roughly 2-week samples rose with total template count.

This CDR3 has 17 amino acids. The germline V gene has CDR1 LGHNA and CDR2 YNFKEQ. The V segment lost 3 bases and the J segment 4 bases; nucleotides outside the gene matches: 9. Only in-frame clones appear in the TCRdb table, and some are missing; sequencing was by immunoSEQ multiplex PCR. The sample yields around 100,000 clones, 88% seen once. Details on this clone: Its specificity is not known.

This sequence originates from a person aged 18-69 years in good health. Sequencing was carried out using blood. The rearrangement joins TRBV4-2 to TRBJ2-1; 10 positions match TRBD2. CDR3 region: CASSQGDGTSAYNEQFF. CDR3 in DNA: TGTGCCAGCAGCCAGGGTGACGGGACTAGCGCTTACAATGAGCAGTTCTTC.